Presented here are 2 T cell receptor beta chains from one specimen sequenced in a study of vaccination and CD4 T cells after COVID-19. Their target antigens are unknown. Time point described: late sampling 161 to 241 days after vaccination in three convalescent patients. Stated treatment: approximately 9-day PBMC culture with coronavirus spike peptide pools or control peptides (ViraFEST assay). The Oncomine TCR Beta short-read assay was applied to DNA of cultured CD4+ T cells. In TCRdb, the PCR reads were re-called with MiXCR into one record per CDR3 protein. The sample lists about 25,000 distinct CDR3 sequences; around 28% were seen once. The sample was CD4+ T cells from blood, cultured in vitro, taken about 7 months after SARS-CoV-2 vaccination. Every receptor here comes from a human donor who had recovered from COVID-19.

The rearrangement links TRBV7-6 to TRBJ2-1, with no clear D. The CDR3 runs 16 residues. CDR1 is SGHVS and CDR2 is FNYEAQ in the germline V gene. The V gene lost 0 bases and the J gene lost 5 bases, with 14 bases spanning the gap. The CDR3 spells CASSLASVTTDNEQFF. CDR3 coding DNA: TGTGCCAGCAGCTTAGCATCGGTCACTACCGACAATGAGCAGTTCTTC.

This clonotype was seen a handful of times. The rearrangement links TRBV4-2 to TRBJ1-2, with a weak D call TRBD1 (5 bases). V lost 0 bases, J lost 7 bases, and 21 bases lay in between. Germline CDR1 is LGHNA and CDR2 is YNFKEQ. The length of the CDR3 is 17 residues. CDR3 sequence reads: CASSQDRGRAAIRGYTF. CDR3 nucleotides: TGTGCCAGCAGCCAAGATAGGGGCAGGGCGGCGATTCGTGGCTACACCTTC.